Listed here are 27 T cell receptor beta chains from one sample, sequenced in a study of shared clonotypes between healthy human individuals. Sequencing was performed with immunoSEQ multiplex PCR; in TCRdb, only in-frame clones are kept and a portion is missing. The profile shows 1.5 million to 1.9 million clones, approximately 98% of them singletons. Sequencing used naive CD4+ T cells sorted from blood. Subset here: CD45RA+ positively selected. The receptors stem from a man aged 30 to 39 in good health.

The chain recombines TRBV29-1 with TRBJ2-1; 11 bases align to TRBD1. Trimming cost V 5 bases and J 8 bases; bases outside gene matches: 5. CDR1 SQVTM and CDR2 ANQGSEA come from the germline V gene. The CDR3 contains 13 residues. The DNA of the CDR3 is TGCAGCGTTATAGGACAGGGGGCTCATGAGCAGTTCTTC. It is translated as CSVIGQGAHEQFF.

With respect to this clone: Other DNA sequences from this sample encode an identical CDR3 as well. The chain is built from TRBV9 and TRBJ2-2; weak D call: TRBD2 (6 bases). V was pared by 2 bases and J by 6 bases, with 11 bases between. The CDR3 spans 14 residues. Germline lookup yields CDR1 SGDLS and CDR2 YYNGEE. The CDR3 nucleotides are TGTGCCAGCAGCGTGACGGGAGAGTCCGGGGAGCTGTTTTTT. Protein product: CASSVTGESGELFF.

The rearrangement links TRBV5-1 to TRBJ2-1, with TRBD2 as a possible D gene (5 bases). CDR3 length: 15 residues. V lost 0 bases and J 3 bases, leaving 10 bases between the germline ends. The germline CDR1 and CDR2 sequences are SGHRS and YFSETQ. The DNA for the CDR3 is TGCGCCAGCAGCTTGGGGGCGGGTGACTACAATGAGCAGTTCTTC. This translates into CASSLGAGDYNEQFF.

This clone was counted a single time. The chain recombines TRBV15 with TRBJ2-4; D unresolved. The V gene's germline CDR1 is LNHNV and CDR2 YYDKDF (reference sequence). This CDR3 has 13 amino acids. V was clipped by 0 bases and J by 5 bases, with 5 bases between them. CDR3 sequence reads: CATSRDRENIQYF. In nucleotides, the CDR3 is TGTGCCACCAGCAGAGATAGGGAAAACATTCAGTACTTC.

This chain's CDR3 is CSVADGQETQYF. CDR3 in DNA: TGCAGCGTTGCGGACGGTCAAGAGACCCAGTACTTC. The chain employs TRBV29-1 and TRBJ2-5; unclear D gene. The V gene's germline CDR1 is SQVTM and CDR2 ANQGSEA. CDR3 length: 12 amino acids. Trimming stripped 4 bases from V and 2 bases from J, with 8 bases between.

In regard to this clone: The sample holds other DNA sequences that translate to the same CDR3. The chain is built from TRBV5-1 and TRBJ1-4; tentatively, D is TRBD1 (5 bases). CDR1 is SGHRS, CDR2 YFSETQ, per germline. The germline V and J ends were trimmed by 0 bases and 5 bases, with 8 bases remaining between them. The CDR3 length is 14 residues. DNA of the CDR3: TGCGCCAGCAGCTTGGAGGGACCGAATGAAAAACTGTTTTTT. Its protein product is CASSLEGPNEKLFF.

The V call is TRBV7-8, the J call TRBJ1-5; D may be TRBD1 (6 bases). V lost 4 bases and J 0 bases, leaving 10 bases between the germline ends. The CDR3 has 15 residues. Germline V gene data show CDR1 as SGHVS and CDR2 as FQNEAQ. The CDR3 DNA reads TGTGCCAGCAGCTCCGGGACACTTAGCAATCAGCCCCAGCATTTT. Its protein product is CASSSGTLSNQPQHF.

The J gene is TRBJ2-5, the V gene TRBV4-2, with 9 bases that match TRBD1. From germline, CDR1 is LGHNA and CDR2 YNFKEQ. The CDR3 is 18 residues long. V shed 4 bases, J shed 5 bases, and the junction held 17 bases outside the gene matches. Here the CDR3 DNA reads TGTGCCAGCAGCCGTGGGGGGTCTTCACAGGGGGCTGGTGAGACCCAGTACTTC. This gives the protein CASSRGGSSQGAGETQYF.

The chain is built from TRBV27 and TRBJ2-6; 8 bases agree with TRBD1. V shed 7 bases and J 3 bases; nucleotides not matched to a gene: 8. CDR3 length equals 16 residues. From germline, CDR1 is MNHEY and CDR2 SMNVEV (reference sequence). The CDR3: CASTFQGANGANVLTF. The CDR3 coding sequence is TGTGCCAGCACTTTTCAGGGGGCGAATGGGGCCAACGTCCTGACTTTC.

The chain couples TRBV5-4 to TRBJ2-1, with 11 bases fitting TRBD1. Germline V gene lookup returns CDR1 SGHNT and CDR2 YYREEE (reference sequence). CDR3 length: 15 amino acids. V was pared by 4 bases and J by 5 bases, with 5 bases of the junction left unmatched. The CDR3 coding sequence is TGTGCCAGCAGCCCGGACAGGGGGCCAAACAATGAGCAGTTCTTC. This codes for CASSPDRGPNNEQFF.

The chain links TRBV29-1 to TRBJ2-1, with a weak D call TRBD2 (5 bases). The ends were cut back, 7 bases at V and 6 bases at J, with 25 bases in the middle. From germline, CDR1 is SQVTM and CDR2 ANQGSEA. The CDR3 contains 16 residues. The CDR3 protein is CSGLSIVWGTGNEQFF. CDR3 DNA sequence: TGCAGCGGACTATCAATCGTATGGGGTACTGGCAATGAGCAGTTCTTC.

The gene calls are TRBV15 and TRBJ2-7, with a tentative D call TRBD1 (6 bases). Trimming took off 0 bases at V and 6 bases at J, with 15 bases between the two ends. The germline gives CDR1 LNHNV, CDR2 YYDKDF (reference sequence). CDR3 length: 15 residues. The CDR3 region has the DNA TGTGCCACCAGCAGAGAGGGTTTTGGGGGCGGCGAGCAGTACTTC. Its protein product is CATSREGFGGGEQYF.

The chain employs TRBV9 and TRBJ1-1; D might be TRBD1 (6 bases). The CDR3 contains 14 residues. With 1 base removed from V and 4 bases from J, the gap between germline ends came to 11 bases. CDR1 and CDR2 from the germline V gene are SGDLS and YYNGEE. Here the CDR3 DNA reads TGTGCCAGCAGCGTACAGGGGTGGTCCACTGAAGCTTTCTTT. Translated: CASSVQGWSTEAFF. The variable domain in full, with the rest retrieved from reference TRBV9 and TRBJ1-1, is DSGVTQTPKHLITATGQRVTLRCSPRSGDLSVYWYQQSLDQGLQFLIQYYNGEERAKGNILERFSAQQFPDLHSELNLSSLELGDSALYFCASSVQGWSTEAFFGQGTRLTVV.

The chain recombines TRBV5-1 with TRBJ2-1; unclear D gene. V gave up 4 bases and J gave up 8 bases, with 16 bases separating them. The CDR3 is 14 amino acids. Germline assignment: CDR1 SGHRS and CDR2 YFSETQ. For the CDR3, the DNA is TGCGCCAGCAGCCTAAAGGCTTCGATCGATGAGCAGTTCTTC. Translation: CASSLKASIDEQFF. Full variable domain (missing parts from reference TRBV5-1 and TRBJ2-1): KAGVTQTPRYLIKTRGQQVTLSCSPISGHRSVSWYQQTPGQGLQFLFEYFSETQRNKGNFPGRFSGRQFSNSRSEMNVSTLELGDSALYLCASSLKASIDEQFFGPGTRLTVL.

The chain links TRBV4-3 to TRBJ1-4; D perhaps matches TRBD1 (5 bases). The CDR3 runs 16 residues. The V gene lost 4 bases and the J gene lost 7 bases, with 19 bases spanning the gap. CDR1 and CDR2 (germline): LGHNA, YSLEER. This CDR3 is CASSRAMGGRGEKLFF. The CDR3 DNA follows: TGCGCCAGCAGCCGTGCCATGGGGGGGAGAGGTGAAAAACTGTTTTTT.

The CDR3 DNA sequence: TGTGCCAGCAGTTACTCGAAGGGGGGCTACGAGCAGTACTTC. Its translation is CASSYSKGGYEQYF. The chain recombines TRBV6-5 with TRBJ2-7; D may be TRBD1 or TRBD2 (6 bases each). V lost 0 bases and J 3 bases, leaving 9 bases between the germline ends. The CDR3 is 14 residues long. Germline V CDR1 and CDR2: MNHEY, SVGAGI.

The chain carries TRBV29-1 and TRBJ2-3, with D uncertain. The CDR3 spans 12 residues. Between the trimmed V and J ends, which lost 7 bases and 4 bases, there was a span of 12 bases. Per the germline V gene, CDR1 is SQVTM and CDR2 is ANQGSEA. CDR3 coding DNA: TGCAGCGGCAGCAGCGTGCCAGATACGCAGTATTTT. This codes for CSGSSVPDTQYF.

V gene TRBV7-9 combines with J gene TRBJ1-1, with a possible D match to TRBD1 (5 bases). This CDR3 has 15 amino acids. From germline, CDR1 is SEHNR and CDR2 FQNEAQ (reference sequence). Trimming cost V 3 bases and J 4 bases, with 15 bases left between them. The CDR3, as DNA: TGTGCCAGCAGCTTTTCTAGGCAGACAGCCACTGAAGCTTTCTTT. It yields the protein CASSFSRQTATEAFF.

The chain joins TRBV12-5 to TRBJ2-1, with TRBD1 matching 12 bases. Germline trimming cut 6 bases from V and 10 bases from J; bases unmatched to any gene: 7. Germline V CDR1 and CDR2: LGHNT, FRNRAP. This CDR3 region has 14 residues. The CDR3, as DNA: TGTGCTAGTGGGCGGGACAGGGGGCCGGGGGAGCAGTTCTTC. Translated: CASGRDRGPGEQFF.

The rearrangement joins TRBV9 to TRBJ2-1; 9 nucleotides line up with TRBD1. The CDR3 contains 16 residues. With V trimmed by 4 bases and J by 6 bases, 11 bases remained unmatched. CDR1 is SGDLS and CDR2 is YYNGEE in the germline V gene. The CDR3 here is CASSPLWTGAGNEQFF. CDR3 DNA sequence: TGTGCCAGCAGCCCCCTTTGGACAGGGGCCGGCAATGAGCAGTTCTTC.

Concerning this clone: This CDR3 is also generated by other DNA sequences in the sample. J is TRBJ1-5 and V is TRBV18, with D perhaps TRBD1 (6 bases). Trimming removed 3 bases at V and 0 bases at J, with 9 bases between. The length of the CDR3 is 15 residues. Per germline, CDR1 KGHSH and CDR2 LQKENI. The CDR3 here is CASSPLQGSNQPQHF. The DNA for the CDR3 is TGTGCCAGCTCACCCCTACAGGGTAGCAATCAGCCCCAGCATTTT. Looking up the rest from reference TRBV18 and TRBJ1-5 gives the full variable domain: NAGVMQNPRHLVRRRGQEARLRCSPMKGHSHVYWYRQLPEEGLKFMVYLQKENIIDESGMPKERFSAEFPKEGPSILRIQQVVRGDSAAYFCASSPLQGSNQPQHFGDGTRLSIL.

The chain couples TRBV19 to TRBJ2-1, with D unresolved. V shed 3 bases and J shed 12 bases, with 15 bases lying between them. Germline V gives CDR1 LNHDA, CDR2 SQIVND (reference sequence). This CDR3 is 13 amino acids long. The CDR3 region has the DNA TGTGCCAGTAGTATGGAACCCCCCCGCGTGCAGTTCTTC. Protein product: CASSMEPPRVQFF.

The chain combines TRBV28 with TRBJ2-7; D is possibly TRBD1 (6 bases). The germline V gene has CDR1 MDHEN and CDR2 SYDVKM. CDR3 length equals 13 residues. V was shortened by 4 bases and J by 4 bases, with 11 bases between the two germline ends. CDR3 residues: CASSSYRVYEQYF. CDR3 sequence (DNA): TGTGCCAGCAGTTCCTACAGGGTATACGAGCAGTACTTC.

CDR3 nucleotide sequence: TGTGCCAGCAGCCTAGGGACTAGCGGAAACTACGAGCAGTACTTC. Encoded protein: CASSLGTSGNYEQYF. The chain couples TRBV9 to TRBJ2-7, with 11 nucleotides matching TRBD2. Per germline, CDR1 SGDLS and CDR2 YYNGEE. V was pared by 4 bases and J by 3 bases, with 6 bases of the junction left unmatched. This CDR3 is built from 15 residues.

This chain uses TRBV5-1 with TRBJ2-5, with TRBD2 matching 9 bases. From germline, CDR1 is SGHRS and CDR2 YFSETQ. CDR3 length equals 16 residues. V was clipped by 9 bases and J by 5 bases; unmatched bases: 17. The CDR3 region has the DNA TGCGCCACCCGAGCGGGAGGAACTGGCCCTCAGGAGACCCAGTACTTC. Translating gives CATRAGGTGPQETQYF.

Notes on this clone: The same CDR3 also results from other DNA sequences found in this sample. The V gene is TRBV9, the J gene TRBJ2-2, with TRBD2 matching 8 bases. CDR3 length: 16 residues. Germline-derived CDR1 and CDR2 are SGDLS and YYNGEE. V was clipped by 0 bases and J by 2 bases; unmatched bases: 3. The DNA for the CDR3 is TGTGCCAGCAGCGTAGCTTTAGCGGGAAACACCGGGGAGCTGTTTTTT. This translates into CASSVALAGNTGELFF.

This chain links TRBV6-5 with TRBJ1-3, with D unresolved. The germline CDR1 and CDR2 sequences are MNHEY and SVGAGI. Trimming left V 3 bases short and J 2 bases short, with 11 bases between. The CDR3 spans 15 residues. The CDR3 region has the DNA TGTGCCAGCAGTTATTCAGGACCGACTGGAAACACCATATATTTT. Translating gives CASSYSGPTGNTIYF.